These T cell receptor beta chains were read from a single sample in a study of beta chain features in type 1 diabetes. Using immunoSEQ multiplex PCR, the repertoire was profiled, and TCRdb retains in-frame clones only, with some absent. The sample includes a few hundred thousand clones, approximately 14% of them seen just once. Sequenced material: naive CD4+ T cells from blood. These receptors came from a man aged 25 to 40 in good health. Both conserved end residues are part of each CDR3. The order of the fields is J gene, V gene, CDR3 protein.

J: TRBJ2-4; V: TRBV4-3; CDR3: CASSQERQILPSAKNIQYF
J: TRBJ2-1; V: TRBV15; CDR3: CATSRVVASSLWSRSYNEQFF
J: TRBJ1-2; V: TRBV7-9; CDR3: CASRSQGLTIYGYTF
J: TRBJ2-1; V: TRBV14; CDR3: CASSQVIGTGSNEQFF
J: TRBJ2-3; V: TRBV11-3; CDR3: CASSLGTVAGGSTDTQYF
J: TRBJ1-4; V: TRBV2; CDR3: CASRALTGATNEKLFF
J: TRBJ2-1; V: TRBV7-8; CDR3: CASSPRDRLYNEQFF
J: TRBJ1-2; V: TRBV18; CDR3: CASSPDRAYGYTF
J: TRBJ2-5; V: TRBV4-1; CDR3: CASSQWPLGRGMTQYF
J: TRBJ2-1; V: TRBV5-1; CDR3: CASSLAGTGRPYNEQFF
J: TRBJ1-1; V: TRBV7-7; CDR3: CASSPAGRAEAFF
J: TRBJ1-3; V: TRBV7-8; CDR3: CASSLAFQGNTIYF
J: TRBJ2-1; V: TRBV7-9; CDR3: CASRSDTGTGPNEQFF
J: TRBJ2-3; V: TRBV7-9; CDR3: CASSSRLAGGTDTQYF
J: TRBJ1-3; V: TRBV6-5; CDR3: CASSPGGDSGNTIYF
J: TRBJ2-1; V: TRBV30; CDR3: CAGEEGSYNEQFF
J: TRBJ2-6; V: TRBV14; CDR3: CASSHNSGANVLTF
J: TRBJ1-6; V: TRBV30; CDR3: CAWSVRQGGSPLHF
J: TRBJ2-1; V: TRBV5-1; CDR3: CASSLVGNLDSYNEQFF
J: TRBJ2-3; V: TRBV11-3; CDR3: CASSLEYRDTQYF
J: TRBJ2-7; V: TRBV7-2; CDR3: CASSREGTYEQYF
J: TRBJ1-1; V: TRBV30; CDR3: CAWFRGFTEAFF
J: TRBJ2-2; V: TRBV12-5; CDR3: CASKGQGHTGELFF
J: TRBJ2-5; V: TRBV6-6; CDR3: CASSYFGETQYF
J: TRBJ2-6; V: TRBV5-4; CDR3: CASSPRRGSGANVLTF